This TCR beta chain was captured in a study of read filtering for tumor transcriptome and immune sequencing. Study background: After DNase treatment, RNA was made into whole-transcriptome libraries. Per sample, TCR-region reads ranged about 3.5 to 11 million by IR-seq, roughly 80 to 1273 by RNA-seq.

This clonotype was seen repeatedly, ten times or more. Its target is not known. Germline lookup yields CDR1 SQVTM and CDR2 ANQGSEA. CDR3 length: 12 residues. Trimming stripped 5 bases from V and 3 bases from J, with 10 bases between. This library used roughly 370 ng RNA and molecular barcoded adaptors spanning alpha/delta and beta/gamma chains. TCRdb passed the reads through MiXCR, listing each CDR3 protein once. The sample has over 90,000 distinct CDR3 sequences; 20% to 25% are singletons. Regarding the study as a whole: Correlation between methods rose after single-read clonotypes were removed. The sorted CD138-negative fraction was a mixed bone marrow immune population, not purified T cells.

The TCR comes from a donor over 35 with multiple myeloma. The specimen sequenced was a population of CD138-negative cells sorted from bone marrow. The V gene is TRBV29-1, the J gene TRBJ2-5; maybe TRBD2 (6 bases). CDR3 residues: CSVTGREETQYF. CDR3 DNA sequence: TGCAGCGTTACCGGGAGAGAAGAGACCCAGTACTTC.